Sequencing of this T cell receptor beta chain was carried out in a study of cytomegalovirus exposure and HLA in healthy donors. Regarding the study as a whole: High sensitivity and specificity were reportedly achieved when the classifier diagnosed cytomegalovirus status.

Trimming at V came to 6 bases and at J to 0 bases, leaving 5 bases not matched to a gene. The germline gives CDR1 SGHVS, CDR2 FQNEAQ. CDR3 length: 15 residues. PCR employed 60 Vbeta and 13 Jbeta primers. Profiled with immunoSEQ multiplex PCR; TCRdb holds only in-frame clones, not every one. This table holds 150,000 to 200,000 clones, 79% found once. In the case of this clone: No antigen is known for it.

This clonotype was obtained from a woman between 45 and 60 years old in good health and CMV-seronegative. J is TRBJ1-3 and V is TRBV7-8; TRBD1 matches at 7 bases. Specimen: PBMCs. This CDR3 is CASSRQGNSGNTIYF. The CDR3 DNA reads as TGTGCCAGCAGTCGACAGGGAAACTCTGGAAACACCATATATTTT. Based on the CDR3 plus reference TRBV7-8 and TRBJ1-3, the full variable domain is GAGVSQSPRYKVAKRGQDVALRCDPISGHVSLFWYQQALGQGPEFLTYFQNEAQLDKSGLPSDRFFAERPEGSVSTLKIQRTQQEDSAVYLCASSRQGNSGNTIYFGEGSWLTVV.